This TCR beta chain stems from a study of shared T cell receptors in the human thymus. Measured with immunoSEQ multiplex PCR; TCRdb has only the in-frame clones, and not every one. The table has roughly 700,000 clones, approximately 87% seen once. Germline lookup yields CDR1 SGHNT and CDR2 YYREEE (reference sequence). Trimming removed 0 bases from V and 1 base from J; junction bases left unmatched: 6. The CDR3 runs to 18 residues. A further study also used this sample, focusing on human thymus T cells. That study adds: The donors were infants in Finland with congenital heart defects, otherwise immunologically healthy. Resected material from corrective heart surgery provided the thymus tissue analysed. Thymic as well as blood repertoires seemed to favor certain V and J genes unevenly. Related research has reported that thymic repertoires overlap highly among unrelated individuals.

The chain is built from TRBV5-4 and TRBJ2-2, with 10 bases identical to TRBD2. The clonotype was recovered from a boy in the first two years of life with a congenital heart defect. Sample: thymocytes. The CDR3 loop is CASSLDPLAGENTGELFF. CDR3 DNA: TGTGCCAGCAGCTTGGACCCCCTAGCGGGAGAGAACACCGGGGAGCTGTTTTTT.